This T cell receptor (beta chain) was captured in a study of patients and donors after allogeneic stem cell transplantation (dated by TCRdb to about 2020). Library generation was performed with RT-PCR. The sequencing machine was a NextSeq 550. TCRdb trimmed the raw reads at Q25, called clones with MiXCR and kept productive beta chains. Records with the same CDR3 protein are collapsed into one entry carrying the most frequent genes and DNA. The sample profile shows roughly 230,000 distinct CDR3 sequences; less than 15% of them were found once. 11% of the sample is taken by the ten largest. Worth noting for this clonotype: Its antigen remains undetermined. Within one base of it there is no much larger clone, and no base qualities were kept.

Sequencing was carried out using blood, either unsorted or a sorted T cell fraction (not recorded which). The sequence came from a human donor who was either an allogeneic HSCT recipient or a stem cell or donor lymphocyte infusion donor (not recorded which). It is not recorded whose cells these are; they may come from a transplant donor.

The sequenced DNA: TGTGCCAGCAGTGGGGGCGCAGCTTTCTTT. Its translation is CASSGGAAFF. The chain was built from TRBV6-1 and TRBJ1-1; TRBD1 might be the D gene, on 5 matching bases. Trimming costs V 4 bases and J 10 bases, and their ends lie 7 bases apart. The CDR3 numbers 10 residues from cysteine through phenylalanine. The DNA shown is the 30-base CDR3, in frame from base 1. The germline V gene specifies MNHNS as CDR1 and SASEGT as CDR2.